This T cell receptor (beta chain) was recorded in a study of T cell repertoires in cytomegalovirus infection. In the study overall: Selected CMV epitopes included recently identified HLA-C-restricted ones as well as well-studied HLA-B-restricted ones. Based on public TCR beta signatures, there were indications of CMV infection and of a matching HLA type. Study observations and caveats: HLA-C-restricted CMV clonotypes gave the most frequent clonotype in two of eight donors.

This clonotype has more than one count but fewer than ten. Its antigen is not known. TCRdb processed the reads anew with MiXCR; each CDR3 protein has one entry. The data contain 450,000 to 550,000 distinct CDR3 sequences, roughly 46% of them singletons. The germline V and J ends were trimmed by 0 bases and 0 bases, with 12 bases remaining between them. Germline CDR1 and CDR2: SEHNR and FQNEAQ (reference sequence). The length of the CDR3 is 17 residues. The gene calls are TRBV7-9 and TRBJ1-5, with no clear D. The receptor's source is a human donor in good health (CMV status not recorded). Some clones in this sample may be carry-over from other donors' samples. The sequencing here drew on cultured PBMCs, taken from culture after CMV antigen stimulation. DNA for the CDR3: TGTGCCAGCAGCTTAGCCTATACAGATAATAGCAATCAGCCCCAGCATTTT. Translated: CASSLAYTDNSNQPQHF.